The rows below give T cell receptor beta chains drawn from one sample of a study of regulatory T cells in long-lasting Graves disease. TCRdb reanalysed the multiplex PCR reads using MiXCR and keeps one entry per CDR3 protein. This sample has 400,000 to 500,000 distinct CDR3 sequences; roughly 21% occur once, and the top ten carry roughly 6.9%. Material: peripheral blood mononuclear cells (PBMCs), obtained when the disease was refractory, from a patient treated with antithyroid drugs. These receptors all come from a female donor with Graves disease. Both conserved end residues are part of each CDR3. The D gene is left open where the match is weak. Clone size is given for some rows only: seen once, a few or many times, or a class if the clone is expanded.

j_gene: TRBJ2-2
v_gene: TRBV10-3
abundance: many
d_gene: TRBD2
CDR3aa: CAISPSGMNTGELFF
CDR3nt: TGTGCCATCAGCCCTAGCGGGATGAACACCGGGGAGCTGTTTTTT

j_gene: TRBJ2-5
v_gene: TRBV5-4
abundance: NA
d_gene: TRBD2
CDR3aa: CASSHTSGGDEETQYF
CDR3nt: TGTGCCAGCAGCCATACTAGCGGGGGGGACGAAGAGACCCAGTACTTC

j_gene: TRBJ2-7
v_gene: TRBV7-6
abundance: NA
d_gene: TRBD1
CDR3aa: CASSQSPGQRSYEQYF
CDR3nt: TGTGCCAGCAGCCAGTCCCCGGGACAGAGATCCTACGAGCAGTACTTC

j_gene: TRBJ2-2
v_gene: TRBV7-3
abundance: NA
d_gene: NA
CDR3aa: CASSLTGQGTGELFF
CDR3nt: TGTGCCAGCAGCTTAACTGGCCAGGGGACAGGGGAGCTGTTTTTT

j_gene: TRBJ1-6
v_gene: TRBV12-3/TRBV12-4
abundance: many
d_gene: NA
CDR3aa: CASSWDTTNSPLHF
CDR3nt: TGTGCCAGCAGTTGGGACACTACGAATTCACCCCTCCACTTT

j_gene: TRBJ1-2
v_gene: TRBV5-5
abundance: NA
d_gene: TRBD1
CDR3aa: CASSLRTGDYDF
CDR3nt: TGTGCCAGCAGCTTACGGACAGGGGACTATGACTTC

j_gene: TRBJ1-2
v_gene: TRBV4-2
abundance: NA
d_gene: NA
CDR3aa: CASSQDSSPSGGYTF
CDR3nt: TGTGCCAGCAGCCAAGACTCCTCGCCCTCCGGAGGCTACACCTTC

j_gene: TRBJ2-7
v_gene: TRBV27
abundance: few
d_gene: NA
CDR3aa: CASSATGAGSHEQYF
CDR3nt: TGTGCCAGCAGTGCCACCGGGGCCGGGTCCCACGAGCAGTACTTC

j_gene: TRBJ2-1
v_gene: TRBV10-1
abundance: NA
d_gene: NA
CDR3aa: CASSELRGKDNEQFF
CDR3nt: TGCGCCAGCAGTGAGTTACGGGGAAAGGACAATGAGCAGTTCTTC

j_gene: TRBJ1-1
v_gene: TRBV7-8
abundance: many
d_gene: NA
CDR3aa: CASSPLYTEAFF
CDR3nt: TGTGCCAGCAGCCCCCTTTACACTGAAGCTTTCTTT

j_gene: TRBJ1-2
v_gene: TRBV5-6
abundance: many
d_gene: NA
CDR3aa: CASSGRGTYGYTF
CDR3nt: TGTGCCAGCAGCGGAAGAGGAACCTATGGCTACACCTTC

j_gene: TRBJ1-2
v_gene: TRBV28
abundance: many
d_gene: NA
CDR3aa: CASSLSEGGYGYTF
CDR3nt: TGTGCCAGCAGTTTATCAGAGGGGGGCTATGGCTACACCTTC

j_gene: TRBJ2-7
v_gene: TRBV11-2
abundance: many
d_gene: TRBD1
CDR3aa: CASSISGTAYEQYF
CDR3nt: TGTGCCAGCAGCATTAGTGGGACAGCCTACGAGCAGTACTTC

j_gene: TRBJ1-5
v_gene: TRBV28
abundance: many
d_gene: NA
CDR3aa: CASSSSSAPQRQPQHF
CDR3nt: TGTGCCAGCAGTTCCTCTTCGGCCCCCCAGAGGCAGCCCCAGCATTTT

j_gene: TRBJ1-5
v_gene: TRBV19
abundance: few
d_gene: NA
CDR3aa: CASKRVHRYSNQPQHF
CDR3nt: TGTGCCAGCAAGCGGGTACACCGATATAGCAATCAGCCCCAGCATTTT

j_gene: TRBJ1-3
v_gene: TRBV7-2
abundance: NA
d_gene: TRBD1
CDR3aa: CASSSWTGQGNTIYF
CDR3nt: TGTGCCAGCAGCTCTTGGACAGGGCAAGGAAACACCATATATTTT

j_gene: TRBJ2-7
v_gene: TRBV28
abundance: NA
d_gene: NA
CDR3aa: CASSPPLNEQYF
CDR3nt: TGTGCCAGCAGTCCCCCTTTGAACGAGCAGTACTTC

j_gene: TRBJ1-4
v_gene: TRBV5-1
abundance: many
d_gene: NA
CDR3aa: CASSLAPGGNEKLFF
CDR3nt: TGCGCCAGCAGCTTGGCCCCCGGGGGAAATGAAAAACTGTTTTTT

j_gene: TRBJ1-4
v_gene: TRBV7-9
abundance: many
d_gene: TRBD1
CDR3aa: CASSSVGQGNEKLFF
CDR3nt: TGTGCCAGCAGCTCCGTCGGACAGGGGAATGAAAAACTGTTTTTT

j_gene: TRBJ1-1
v_gene: TRBV3-1
abundance: many
d_gene: NA
CDR3aa: CASSQDGPEAFF
CDR3nt: TGTGCCAGCAGCCAAGATGGCCCTGAAGCTTTCTTT

j_gene: TRBJ1-2
v_gene: TRBV30
abundance: many
d_gene: NA
CDR3aa: CASRGHDGYTF
CDR3nt: TGTGCCTCTCGGGGGCATGATGGCTACACCTTC

j_gene: TRBJ2-1
v_gene: TRBV20-1
abundance: NA
d_gene: TRBD2
CDR3aa: CSASSREGIYNEQFF
CDR3nt: TGCAGTGCTAGTAGTCGGGAGGGGATTTACAATGAGCAGTTCTTC

j_gene: TRBJ1-2
v_gene: TRBV7-9
abundance: NA
d_gene: NA
CDR3aa: CASIQLADDGYGYTF
CDR3nt: TGTGCCAGCATCCAGTTGGCAGATGATGGCTATGGCTACACCTTC

j_gene: TRBJ1-1
v_gene: TRBV28
abundance: many
d_gene: NA
CDR3aa: CASSWDEGGYTEAFF
CDR3nt: TGTGCCAGCAGTTGGGACGAGGGGGGTTACACTGAAGCTTTCTTT

j_gene: TRBJ2-1
v_gene: TRBV12-3/TRBV12-4
abundance: few
d_gene: TRBD2
CDR3aa: CASSPWTSGRGEQFF
CDR3nt: TGTGCCAGCAGTCCCTGGACTAGCGGGAGAGGTGAGCAGTTCTTC

j_gene: TRBJ2-7
v_gene: TRBV6-5
abundance: NA
d_gene: TRBD2
CDR3aa: CASSYSLAGGAYEQYF
CDR3nt: TGTGCCAGCAGTTACTCTCTAGCGGGAGGAGCCTACGAGCAGTACTTC

j_gene: TRBJ1-2
v_gene: TRBV7-8
abundance: many
d_gene: TRBD1
CDR3aa: CASSPRTGGNYGYTF
CDR3nt: TGTGCCAGCAGCCCGAGGACAGGGGGCAACTATGGCTACACCTTC

j_gene: TRBJ1-2
v_gene: TRBV6-1
abundance: NA
d_gene: NA
CDR3aa: CASRDSGTRDGGYTF
CDR3nt: TGTGCCAGCAGAGATTCCGGGACACGGGACGGTGGCTACACCTTC

j_gene: TRBJ1-1
v_gene: TRBV6-5
abundance: many
d_gene: NA
CDR3aa: CASSSTGVNTEAFF
CDR3nt: TGTGCCAGCAGTTCTACCGGGGTGAACACTGAAGCTTTCTTT

j_gene: TRBJ1-4
v_gene: TRBV18
abundance: NA
d_gene: NA
CDR3aa: CASSPSASEKLFF
CDR3nt: TGTGCCAGCTCACCGTCAGCCTCTGAAAAACTGTTTTTT

j_gene: TRBJ1-4
v_gene: TRBV19
abundance: few
d_gene: TRBD1
CDR3aa: CASSVGQENMGKLFF
CDR3nt: TGTGCCAGTAGTGTGGGACAGGAAAATATGGGAAAACTGTTTTTT

j_gene: TRBJ1-1
v_gene: TRBV5-1
abundance: NA
d_gene: NA
CDR3aa: CASSLDDRPTEAFF
CDR3nt: TGCGCCAGCAGCTTGGACGATCGGCCGACAGAAGCTTTCTTT

j_gene: TRBJ2-2
v_gene: TRBV28
abundance: many
d_gene: NA
CDR3aa: CASLNGGAGELFF
CDR3nt: TGTGCCAGCCTAAATGGAGGGGCCGGGGAGCTGTTTTTT

j_gene: TRBJ2-3
v_gene: TRBV20-1
abundance: once
d_gene: TRBD2
CDR3aa: CSARDSGGADTQYF
CDR3nt: TGCAGTGCTAGAGATAGCGGGGGGGCAGATACGCAGTATTTT

j_gene: TRBJ2-7
v_gene: TRBV7-3
abundance: NA
d_gene: NA
CDR3aa: CASSKLPVVGEQYF
CDR3nt: TGTGCCAGCAGCAAACTTCCCGTGGTGGGCGAGCAGTACTTC

j_gene: TRBJ2-5
v_gene: TRBV7-9
abundance: few
d_gene: TRBD2
CDR3aa: CASSPPASGSQETQYF
CDR3nt: TGTGCCAGCAGCCCACCCGCTAGCGGGAGCCAAGAGACCCAGTACTTC

j_gene: TRBJ1-6
v_gene: TRBV7-9
abundance: few
d_gene: TRBD1
CDR3aa: CASSVMLSGTGLGNSPLHF
CDR3nt: TGTGCCAGCAGCGTCATGCTATCCGGGACAGGGCTCGGTAATTCACCCCTCCACTTT

j_gene: TRBJ2-5
v_gene: TRBV5-5
abundance: few
d_gene: TRBD2
CDR3aa: CASSLEASGRAVETQYF
CDR3nt: TGTGCCAGCAGCTTGGAGGCTAGCGGGAGGGCCGTGGAGACCCAGTACTTC

j_gene: TRBJ2-5
v_gene: TRBV20-1
abundance: few
d_gene: TRBD2
CDR3aa: CSAPPGGLAGGVTQYF
CDR3nt: TGCAGTGCCCCGCCAGGCGGGCTAGCGGGGGGGGTGACCCAGTACTTC

j_gene: TRBJ2-5
v_gene: TRBV2
abundance: many
d_gene: TRBD1
CDR3aa: CASSYRGVETQYF
CDR3nt: TGTGCCAGCAGTTACAGGGGCGTCGAGACCCAGTACTTC

j_gene: TRBJ1-1
v_gene: TRBV19
abundance: few
d_gene: TRBD1
CDR3aa: CASGGDWTGRPFEAFF
CDR3nt: TGTGCCAGTGGGGGGGATTGGACAGGAAGGCCCTTTGAAGCTTTCTTT